Listed below are T cell receptor beta chains from one sample, sequenced in a study of blood T cell repertoires in COVID-19. Profiled with immunoSEQ multiplex PCR; TCRdb holds only in-frame clones, not every one. The table records about 14,000 clones, 75% to 85% of them present only once. The sequenced sample consisted of peripheral blood. The receptors come from a woman aged 50 to 60 with active or convalescent COVID-19. Each CDR3 is given with its conserved first and last residue. The D gene is left open where the match is weak. Expanded clones are given a class, and other clones once, few, many or no size at all.

V	D	size	J	CDR3	DNA
TRBV6-6	TRBD1	once	TRBJ1-4	CASSYRGQGREKLFF	TGTGCCAGCAGTTACCGGGGACAGGGGAGAGAAAAACTGTTTTTT
TRBV21-1	-	-	TRBJ2-7	CASSKISRSYEQYF	TGTGCCAGCAGCAAAATTAGCCGCTCCTACGAGCAGTACTTC
TRBV10-1	-	-	TRBJ2-7	CASSESVSLSSYEQYF	TGCGCCAGCAGTGAGTCGGTCAGTTTAAGCTCCTACGAGCAGTACTTC
TRBV15	-	-	TRBJ1-1	CATSSRLQGGGTEAFF	TGTGCCACCAGCAGTCGACTCCAGGGAGGGGGCACTGAAGCTTTCTTT
TRBV6-4	TRBD2	-	TRBJ2-1	CASSDWGGRAFNEQFF	TGTGCCAGCAGTGACTGGGGCGGGAGGGCCTTCAATGAGCAGTTCTTC
TRBV30	-	few	TRBJ1-2	CAWSNGPTVYGYTF	TGTGCCTGGAGCAATGGGCCGACAGTCTATGGCTACACCTTC
TRBV19	TRBD1	few	TRBJ1-6	CASSIATGVNSPLHF	TGTGCCAGTAGTATTGCGACAGGGGTGAATTCACCCCTCCACTTT
TRBV4-1	-	medium-sized	TRBJ2-3	CASSQDSWTAGSTQYF	TGCGCCAGCAGCCAAGATTCATGGACAGCCGGAAGTACGCAGTATTTT
TRBV7-2	TRBD1	once	TRBJ1-2	CASSREAGQGRDGYTF	TGTGCCAGCAGCCGCGAGGCTGGACAGGGGCGGGATGGCTACACCTTC
TRBV19	TRBD2	-	TRBJ2-5	CASSPASGHVTQYF	TGTGCCAGTAGTCCCGCTAGCGGACATGTTACCCAGTACTTC
TRBV18	TRBD1	few	TRBJ2-7	CASSPLETGGYEQYF	TGTGCCAGCTCACCACTCGAGACAGGGGGCTACGAGCAGTACTTC
TRBV7-2	-	-	TRBJ2-1	CASSLDGSYEQFF	TGTGCCAGCAGCTTAGACGGGAGCTATGAGCAGTTCTTC
TRBV28	TRBD2	-	TRBJ2-2	CASSLRERESGELFF	TGTGCCAGCAGCTTAAGGGAGCGGGAGTCCGGGGAGCTGTTTTTT
TRBV29-1	-	-	TRBJ2-1	CSVSVSAGEQFF	TGCAGCGTTTCCGTTTCGGCGGGTGAGCAGTTCTTC
TRBV24-1	-	-	TRBJ1-2	CATKNTLEALVYGYTF	TGTGCCACCAAAAACACTTTGGAGGCGCTCGTCTATGGCTACACCTTC
TRBV19	TRBD1	-	TRBJ1-5	CASKRDSTRNQPQHF	TGTGCCAGTAAGAGGGACAGCACCCGGAATCAGCCCCAGCATTTT
TRBV2	-	-	TRBJ1-3	CARYRETGNTIYF	TGTGCCAGATACAGGGAGACTGGAAACACCATATATTTT
TRBV27	-	once	TRBJ1-5	CASSRLQGSSNQPQHF	TGTGCCAGCAGCCGCCTACAGGGATCGAGCAATCAGCCCCAGCATTTT
TRBV5-1	TRBD1	-	TRBJ1-1	CASSSPDREYTEAFF	TGCGCCAGCAGCTCACCAGACAGGGAGTACACTGAAGCTTTCTTT
TRBV5-5	-	few	TRBJ2-3	CASSLAGDPDTQYF	TGTGCCAGCAGCTTGGCAGGGGACCCAGATACGCAGTATTTT
TRBV28	TRBD1	-	TRBJ2-5	CASRTGQETQYF	TGTGCCAGCAGGACAGGGCAAGAGACCCAGTACTTC
TRBV9	-	-	TRBJ2-5	CASSVRGFQETQYF	TGTGCCAGCAGCGTACGGGGGTTCCAAGAGACCCAGTACTTC
TRBV13	-	-	TRBJ2-5	CASSLGRVETYF	TGTGCCAGCAGCTTAGGCCGAGTCGAAACGTACTTC
TRBV5-1	TRBD1	few	TRBJ1-3	CASSSRTGSGNTIYF	TGCGCCAGCAGCAGCAGGACAGGCTCTGGAAACACCATATATTTT
TRBV5-1	TRBD2	-	TRBJ2-7	CASSLRFNSRGVSYEQYF	TGCGCCAGCAGCTTGCGGTTTAATAGCCGGGGGGTTTCCTACGAGCAGTACTTC
TRBV9	TRBD2	-	TRBJ2-5	CASSVGSALLAEQETQYF	TGTGCCAGCAGCGTAGGCAGCGCCTTACTAGCGGAGCAAGAGACCCAGTACTTC
TRBV6-5	TRBD1	-	TRBJ2-1	CASSPPGQGNEQFF	TGTGCCAGCAGTCCTCCGGGACAGGGGAATGAGCAGTTCTTC
TRBV18	-	-	TRBJ1-1	CASSPTDRNTEAFF	TGTGCCAGCTCACCTACGGACAGAAACACTGAAGCTTTCTTT
TRBV5-6	-	-	TRBJ1-2	CASSLGLGDGYTF	TGTGCCAGCAGCTTGGGGTTAGGGGATGGCTACACCTTC
TRBV15	-	-	TRBJ2-2	CATSSNRVEELFF	TGTGCCACCAGCAGCAACAGGGTTGAGGAGCTGTTTTTT